The sample holds one count of the clone carrying this T cell receptor beta chain. This record comes from a study of a mutant IDH1 vaccine in newly diagnosed glioma. Study-wide context: Most patients had received both radiotherapy and temozolomide, the prior options being radiotherapy, temozolomide, or both.

This table comes from immunoSEQ multiplex PCR, and its TCRdb copy is limited to in-frame clones, with some not included. The sample has about 66,000 clones; roughly 85% are singletons. Indicated time point: baseline, week 1 (first vaccination visit). Treatment reported: pre-vaccination baseline after standard-of-care therapy. This CDR3 is built from 13 residues. With 9 bases removed from V and 0 bases from J, the gap between germline ends came to 11 bases. Germline V lookup: CDR1 SNHLY, CDR2 FYNNEI. The V and J genes are TRBV2 and TRBJ2-5; perhaps TRBD1 as D (6 bases). The sample in question was PBMCs, obtained from a glioma patient treated with radiotherapy, temozolomide or both. The clonotype originates from a man younger than 40 with glioma. The CDR3 loop reads CASDRRDQETQYF. The CDR3 nucleotides are TGTGCCAGTGACAGGCGAGACCAAGAGACCCAGTACTTC.